The 12 T cell receptor beta chains below all came from one sample that was sequenced in a study of blood T cell repertoires in COVID-19. Generated by immunoSEQ multiplex PCR, the TCRdb table keeps only in-frame clones and is missing some. Among about 29,000 clones listed, about four fifths were seen once. The sequencing sample was made of peripheral blood. These receptors were taken from a man older than 75 with active COVID-19.

The J gene is TRBJ2-7, the V gene TRBV25-1, with 9 positions matching TRBD1. Germline V CDR1 and CDR2: MGHDK, SYGVNS. The V gene end was trimmed by 6 bases and the J gene end by 4 bases; junction bases not matched to a gene: 4. CDR3 length: 13 amino acids. In DNA, the CDR3 is TGTGCCAGCAGGAAACAGGGGGCTTACGAGCAGTACTTC. Amino acid sequence: CASRKQGAYEQYF.

The chain is built from TRBV6-5 and TRBJ2-4; 10 bases are shared with TRBD1. Losses at the gene ends were 5 bases for V and 7 bases for J; bases not matched to a gene: 8. In germline, CDR1 is MNHEY, CDR2 SVGAGI. CDR3 length: 15 residues. The CDR3 reads CASSQTGQGGNIQYF. The CDR3 DNA is TGTGCCAGCAGTCAAACCGGACAGGGGGGCAACATTCAGTACTTC.

This clone was detected only once. This chain joins TRBV27 and TRBJ2-3; TRBD1 matches 7 bases. The CDR3 is 14 residues long. Germline V gives CDR1 MNHEY, CDR2 SMNVEV (reference sequence). Trimming removed 3 bases from V and 6 bases from J; junction bases left unmatched: 6. This CDR3 reads CASSFDRAADTQYF. Here the CDR3 DNA reads TGTGCCAGCAGTTTTGACAGGGCGGCCGATACGCAGTATTTT.

This chain joins TRBV5-1 and TRBJ1-1; TRBD1 agrees at 9 bases. Germline lookup yields CDR1 SGHRS and CDR2 YFSETQ. The ends lost 4 bases at V and 0 bases at J; junction bases unmatched: 10. This CDR3 has 17 residues. CDR3 coding DNA: TGCGCCAGCAGCAGGCTGGGACAGGGAGCTATGAACACTGAAGCTTTCTTT. Protein product: CASSRLGQGAMNTEAFF.

This chain joins TRBV6-5 and TRBJ2-5, with 11 positions matching TRBD2. CDR1 is MNHEY, CDR2 SVGAGI, per germline. Losses at the gene ends were 7 bases for V and 4 bases for J; bases not matched to a gene: 5. The CDR3 covers 14 residues. As DNA, the CDR3 is TGTGCCAGCAAACTACTAGCGGGGGCAGAGACCCAGTACTTC. It translates to CASKLLAGAETQYF.

The chain links TRBV10-1 to TRBJ2-2, with TRBD1 matching 9 bases. The CDR3 length is 15 residues. CDR1 is WNHNN, CDR2 SYGVQD, per germline (reference sequence). Trimming took 5 bases from V and 4 from J; bases not matched to a gene: 5. Written as DNA, the CDR3 is TGCGCCAGCAGTATGAGACAGGGGGGCACCGGGGAGCTGTTTTTT. Translating gives CASSMRQGGTGELFF.

This clone ranks as medium-sized. The gene calls are TRBV6-4 and TRBJ2-2; the D gene is possibly TRBD2 (5 bases). The CDR3 consists of 14 residues. V lost 4 bases, J lost 5 bases, and 11 bases lay in between. Germline V gene data show CDR1 as MRHNA and CDR2 as SNTAGT. This chain's CDR3 is CASSAAPGTGELFF. CDR3 in DNA: TGTGCCAGCAGTGCCGCCCCGGGAACCGGGGAGCTGTTTTTT.

This clone has more than one count but fewer than ten. The rearrangement links TRBV10-3 to TRBJ1-5; 9 bases align to TRBD1. In germline, CDR1 is ENHRY, CDR2 SYGVKD. The trim removed 2 bases at V and 0 bases at J, leaving 2 bases unmatched. The CDR3 covers 16 residues. The CDR3 region has the DNA TGTGCCATCAGTGAGGGACAGGGGAGTAGCAATCAGCCCCAGCATTTT. This codes for CAISEGQGSSNQPQHF.

This sequence joins TRBV9 and TRBJ2-3; D is perhaps TRBD2 (6 bases). CDR1 is SGDLS and CDR2 is YYNGEE in the germline V gene. V was clipped by 0 bases and J by 8 bases, with 10 bases between them. This CDR3 has 13 residues. CDR3 in DNA: TGTGCCAGCAGCGTAGGAGAACTAGCTACGCAGTATTTT. The encoded protein is CASSVGELATQYF.

The J gene is TRBJ1-5, the V gene TRBV6-1; D not certain. Trimming pared 4 bases from V and 9 bases from J, leaving 22 bases between. The CDR3 covers 16 residues. Germline-derived CDR1 and CDR2 are MNHNS and SASEGT. The CDR3 DNA sequence: TGTGCCAGCAGTGGCGTCTATGGATTCCTTTCGGGGCCCCAGCATTTT. Translated, it gives CASSGVYGFLSGPQHF.

This sequence joins TRBV6-5 and TRBJ1-2, with 9 nucleotides matching TRBD1. The length of the CDR3 is 16 residues. Germline V gives CDR1 MNHEY, CDR2 SVGAGI. After removal of 0 bases from V and 2 bases from J, the junction contained 4 bases not matched to a gene. CDR3 sequence (DNA): TGTGCCAGCAGTTACTCGTGGGGACAGGGAAACTATGGCTACACCTTC. It codes for CASSYSWGQGNYGYTF.

V and J are TRBV6-5 and TRBJ1-1, with 8 bases lining up with TRBD1. J gave up 0 bases and V 6 bases, and 6 bases lay outside the gene matches. The CDR3 runs 15 residues. The germline V gene has CDR1 MNHEY and CDR2 SVGAGI. CDR3 region: CASRRDRGMNTEAFF. The CDR3 coding sequence is TGTGCCAGCAGGCGAGACAGGGGCATGAACACTGAAGCTTTCTTT.